This T cell receptor (beta chain) was captured by sequencing in a study of blood T cell repertoires in COVID-19. Study-wide background: PBMCs, B-cell-depleted T cells, or T cells were the source of the cDNA or gDNA that made up the material.

Germline lookup yields CDR1 SQVTM and CDR2 ANQGSEA. The ends lost 6 bases at V and 1 base at J; junction bases unmatched: 6. The CDR3 extends over 14 amino acids. Here immunoSEQ multiplex PCR was the method, and the copy in TCRdb shows in-frame clones only, minus some. In the table there are about 190,000 clones, approximately 86% of which are singletons. The TCR sequence derives from a man in his 70s with active or convalescent COVID-19. The chain joins TRBV29-1 to TRBJ2-3; 8 bases agree with TRBD2. The specimen was peripheral blood. The CDR3 region is CSVRAGARTDTQYF. CDR3 coding DNA: TGCAGCGTCCGAGCGGGGGCCCGCACAGATACGCAGTATTTT.